This T cell receptor (beta chain) was obtained from a study of CXCR3-negative and CXCR3-positive naive CD8 T cells. This CDR3 region has 13 residues. CDR1 and CDR2 from the germline V gene are LGHNA and YSLEER. UMI-labeled 5' RACE TRB cDNA libraries were prepared from the cells. After re-calling the 5' RACE reads, TCRdb lists one entry per CDR3 protein, DNA absent. The table for this sample gives approximately 8,700 distinct CDR3 sequences. What was sequenced was naive CXCR3- CD8+ T cells from blood. Subset noted: CD45RO-CCR7+CD27+CD95- naive CD8+ T cells lacking CXCR3 (TNR3-). This TCR came from a human donor in good health. Some clones in this sample may be carry-over from other donors' samples. The chain uses TRBV4-3 and TRBJ2-1; TCRdb's assignment of TRBD2 cannot be checked, as there is no DNA. The CDR3 loop reads CASSQDTSGEQFF.